The entry below describes one T cell receptor (beta chain). What it binds is unknown. This table comes from immunoSEQ multiplex PCR, and its TCRdb copy is limited to in-frame clones, with some not included. There are some 150,000 clones in the sample; about nine tenths occur only once, and 1.5% to 2% lies in the top ten. Per germline, CDR1 MDHEN and CDR2 SYDVKM. The CDR3 consists of 16 residues. The V segment lost 6 bases and the J segment 4 bases; nucleotides outside the gene matches: 11. The record originates from a study of T cell responses to AZD1222 COVID-19 vaccine. Study overall: Researchers grouped second doses given at about 4 or about 12 weeks into one pool.

Findings of the study overall: Vaccine-associated CD4 TCRs spanned spike, dominant at 160-218 and 743-854. In the spike-specific TCR repertoire, nearly half reportedly target unmutated variant regions. It was only after the peak T cell response that any repertoires were sampled.

Specimen: peripheral blood, collected on day 0 of AZD1222 vaccination. The origin of this receptor is an adult in good health. The chain joins TRBV28 to TRBJ1-3; TRBD1 matches 8 bases. The CDR3 region has the DNA TGTGCCAGCAGACTTTCCTTCAGGGGGCTCGGAAACACCATATATTTT. Its translation is CASRLSFRGLGNTIYF.